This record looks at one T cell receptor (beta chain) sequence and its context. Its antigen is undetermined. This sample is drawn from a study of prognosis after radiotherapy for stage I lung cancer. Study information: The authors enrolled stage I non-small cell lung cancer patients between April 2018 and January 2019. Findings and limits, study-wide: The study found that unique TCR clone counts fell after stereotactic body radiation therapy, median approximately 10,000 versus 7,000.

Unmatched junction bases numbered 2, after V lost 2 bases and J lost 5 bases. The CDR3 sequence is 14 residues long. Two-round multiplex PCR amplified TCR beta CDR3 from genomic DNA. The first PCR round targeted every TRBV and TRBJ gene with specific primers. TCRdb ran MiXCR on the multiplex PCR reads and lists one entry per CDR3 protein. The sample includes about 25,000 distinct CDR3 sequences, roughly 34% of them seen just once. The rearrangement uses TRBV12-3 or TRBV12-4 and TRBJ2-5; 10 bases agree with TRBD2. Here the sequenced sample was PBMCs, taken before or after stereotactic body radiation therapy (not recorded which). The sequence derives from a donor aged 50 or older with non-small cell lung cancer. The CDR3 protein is CASSLSGGAETQYF. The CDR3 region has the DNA TGTGCCAGCAGTTTAAGCGGGGGGGCGGAGACCCAGTACTTC.